There are a few counts of the clone carrying this T cell receptor beta chain. Germline V gene data show CDR1 as MNHEY and CDR2 as SVGAGI. V dropped 0 bases and J dropped 4 bases, with 15 bases sitting between them. The CDR3 loop spans 16 amino acids. This sample was taken from a study of T-cell memory formation after mild COVID-19. TCRdb re-called the 5' RACE reads with MiXCR, one entry per CDR3 protein. The sample contains roughly 150,000 distinct CDR3 sequences, more than 14% of which appear only once. Sequenced: PBMCs or a T cell subset sorted from them (not recorded which). This receptor was taken from an adult woman who had mild COVID-19 (a few samples of this study predate the infection). Cell type and time point are not known. The chain joins TRBV6-5 to TRBJ1-1; no reliable D call. The DNA of the CDR3 is TGTGCCAGCAGTTACTCGATGTGGAGACCCGGCACTGAAGCTTTCTTT. Translation: CASSYSMWRPGTEAFF.